This passage covers 30 T cell receptor beta chains from one sample sequenced in a study of blood T cell repertoires in COVID-19 (dated by TCRdb to the early 2020s). The receptor library was made with the immunoSEQ multiplex PCR assay. What TCRdb holds here is the immuneACCESS table cut down to in-frame rearrangements. Part of the clones is not present; checked against another copy, under half of the missing clones reflect an unresolved V gene, and the others are unexplained. The sample table holds approximately 320,000 clones, of which about 92% were seen once. 2.6% of the sample belongs to the ten largest clones. The sequenced sample was PBMCs or T cells enriched from blood (not recorded which). These receptors originate from a man aged 60 to 69 who had recovered from COVID-19.

This chain uses TRBV6-2 or TRBV6-3 with TRBJ1-2; 11 bases fit TRBD1. The CDR3 loop spans 17 amino acids. Germline trimming cut 0 bases from V and 1 base from J; bases unmatched to any gene: 4. CDR1 MNHEY and CDR2 SVGEGT come from the germline V gene. The CDR3 sequence is CASSYSTGTGGNYGYTF. As DNA, the CDR3 is TGTGCCAGCAGTTACTCAACCGGGACAGGGGGTAACTATGGCTACACCTTC.

The gene calls are TRBV29-1 and TRBJ2-1, with 10 nucleotides matching TRBD1. The trim removed 3 bases at V and 9 bases at J, leaving 14 bases unmatched. CDR1 and CDR2 (germline): SQVTM, ANQGSEA. The CDR3 is made up of 16 amino acids. The CDR3 nucleotides read TGCAGCGTTGAGGGCTTCAATAGACAGGGGGCGGGTGAGCAGTTCTTC. Residues: CSVEGFNRQGAGEQFF.

The chain carries TRBV11-2 and TRBJ2-1; weak D call: TRBD1 (6 bases). The V end was cut by 3 bases, the J end by 6 bases, with 18 bases between. CDR3 length: 16 amino acids. Germline assignment: CDR1 SGHAT and CDR2 FQNNGV. The CDR3 DNA reads TGTGCCAGCAGCTTTCGGGGACAAATATCCACCAATGAGCAGTTCTTC. Amino acid sequence: CASSFRGQISTNEQFF.

V gene TRBV6-2 or TRBV6-3 combines with J gene TRBJ2-7; a possible D gene is TRBD1 (5 bases). The germline V gene encodes CDR1 MNHEY and CDR2 SVGEGT. The CDR3 totals 14 residues. V shed 2 bases and J shed 0 bases, with 8 bases lying between them. CDR3 nucleotides: TGTGCCAGCAGTTACGCAGGGTTCTCCTACGAGCAGTACTTC. Its protein is CASSYAGFSYEQYF.

The genes are TRBV6-5 and TRBJ1-5, with a weak D call TRBD1 (6 bases). The CDR3 is made up of 14 amino acids. V dropped 4 bases and J dropped 3 bases, with 10 bases sitting between them. CDR1 is MNHEY and CDR2 is SVGAGI in the germline V gene. The CDR3 is CASSSNRDNQPQHF. CDR3 in DNA: TGTGCCAGCAGTTCGAACAGGGACAATCAGCCCCAGCATTTT.

The rearrangement joins TRBV19 to TRBJ2-2; the D gene is possibly TRBD1 (5 bases). V lost 7 bases and J lost 2, with 11 bases in between. The CDR3 is 14 amino acids. Germline CDR1 is LNHDA and CDR2 is SQIVND (reference sequence). The CDR3 nucleotides read TGTGCCAGTACCACTGACAGAAACACCGGGGAGCTGTTTTTT. Protein: CASTTDRNTGELFF. Combining the CDR3 with reference TRBV19 and TRBJ2-2 gives the whole variable domain DGGITQSPKYLFRKEGQNVTLSCEQNLNHDAMYWYRQDPGQGLRLIYYSQIVNDFQKGDIAEGYSVSREKKESFPLTVTSAQKNPTAFYLCASTTDRNTGELFFGEGSRLTVL.

V usage is TRBV19 and J usage is TRBJ2-3; 7 bases align to TRBD2. V gave up 3 bases and J gave up 0 bases; unmatched junction bases: 6. CDR1 and CDR2 (germline): LNHDA, SQIVND (reference sequence). This CDR3 is built from 16 residues. DNA of the CDR3: TGTGCCAGTAGTATTGGGCCGGGGGGAAGCACAGATACGCAGTATTTT. Translating it yields CASSIGPGGSTDTQYF.

J is TRBJ2-3 and V is TRBV29-1; 10 nucleotides line up with TRBD1. The CDR3 has 15 residues. Germline values: CDR1 SQVTM, CDR2 ANQGSEA. V lost 7 bases and J lost 1; bases outside the gene matches: 8. The CDR3 sequence: CSAWRTGGGTDTQYF. Written as DNA, the CDR3 is TGCAGCGCCTGGAGGACAGGGGGAGGCACAGATACGCAGTATTTT.

This clone was detected only once. This chain links TRBV5-1 with TRBJ1-2; D uncertain. V lost 4 bases to trimming and J lost 4 bases, with 11 bases between them. CDR3 length: 13 amino acids. Per germline, CDR1 SGHRS and CDR2 YFSETQ. In nucleotides, the CDR3 is TGCGCCAGCAGCGCAACAGATATCTATGGCTACACCTTC. Translation: CASSATDIYGYTF.

The chain carries TRBV6-1 and TRBJ2-7, with 8 nucleotides matching TRBD1. The CDR3 loop spans 15 amino acids. CDR1 MNHNS and CDR2 SASEGT come from the germline V gene. V gave up 1 base and J gave up 2 bases; unmatched junction bases: 4. CDR3 nucleotides: TGTGCCAGCAGTGAAGGGACAGGGAGTGCCTACGAGCAGTACTTC. The encoded protein is CASSEGTGSAYEQYF.

This sequence joins TRBV6-5 and TRBJ1-4; D possibly corresponds to TRBD1 (5 bases). Trimming took off 6 bases at V and 0 bases at J, with 11 bases between the two ends. The CDR3 runs to 15 residues. From germline, CDR1 is MNHEY and CDR2 SVGAGI. The CDR3 nucleotides read TGTGCCAGCAGGGATGCGGGGGCAACTAATGAAAAACTGTTTTTT. It is translated as CASRDAGATNEKLFF.

The gene calls are TRBV30 and TRBJ2-7; unclear D gene. Trimming pared 1 base from V and 3 bases from J, leaving 10 bases between. The CDR3 contains 13 residues. From germline, CDR1 is GTSNPN and CDR2 SVGIG (reference sequence). CDR3 loop: CAWSAPYSYEQYF. The CDR3, as DNA: TGTGCCTGGAGTGCGCCCTACAGCTACGAGCAGTACTTC.

V usage is TRBV27 and J usage is TRBJ1-2; maybe TRBD1 (5 bases). Per germline, CDR1 MNHEY and CDR2 SMNVEV (reference sequence). Trimming shortened V by 1 base and J by 6 bases, and 9 bases separated the two germline ends. The CDR3 consists of 13 residues. The CDR3 DNA reads as TGTGCCAGCAGTTTATTTCCGGGGGATGGCTACACCTTC. It translates to CASSLFPGDGYTF.

Written as DNA, the CDR3 is TGTGCCAGTGCGGGACGGAATAATGAAAAACTGTTTTTT. It yields the protein CASAGRNNEKLFF. The rearrangement uses TRBV7-9 and TRBJ1-4; TRBD1 is a possible D gene (5 bases). Trimming left V 9 bases short and J 4 bases short, with 12 bases between. Germline V lookup: CDR1 SEHNR, CDR2 FQNEAQ (reference sequence). CDR3 length: 13 amino acids.

This clone was picked up one time. V is TRBV27 and J is TRBJ1-5, with D unclear. Trimming left V 4 bases short and J 6 bases short, with 10 bases between. This CDR3 contains 13 residues. CDR1 MNHEY and CDR2 SMNVEV come from the germline V gene (reference sequence). The CDR3 spells CASSYSSGQPQHF. CDR3 DNA: TGTGCCAGCAGTTATAGCTCGGGTCAGCCCCAGCATTTT.

This chain joins TRBV7-2 and TRBJ2-7; possibly TRBD1 for D (5 bases). The V and J ends lost 7 bases and 4 bases respectively, with 20 bases between them. The CDR3 length is 15 residues. Per germline, CDR1 SGHTA and CDR2 FQGNSA. CDR3 in DNA: TGTGCCAGCACCCTAAGGGGCAAGGGGCTTTACGAGCAGTACTTC. This gives the protein CASTLRGKGLYEQYF.

The rearrangement links TRBV14 to TRBJ2-2; TRBD2 aligns across 9 bases. CDR3 size: 14 residues. The germline V gene encodes CDR1 SGHDN and CDR2 FVKESK. V gave up 4 bases and J gave up 5 bases; unmatched junction bases: 2. In nucleotides, the CDR3 is TGTGCCAGCAGCCGGCGGGGGGGTACCGGGGAGCTGTTTTTT. Translated, it gives CASSRRGGTGELFF. Full variable domain (rest looked up from reference TRBV14 and TRBJ2-2): EAGVTQFPSHSVIEKGQTVTLRCDPISGHDNLYWYRRVMGKEIKFLLHFVKESKQDESGMPNNRFLAERTGGTYSTLKVQPAELEDSGVYFCASSRRGGTGELFFGEGSRLTVL.

J is TRBJ1-2 and V is TRBV29-1, with 7 bases identical to TRBD1. The CDR3 loop spans 15 amino acids. Germline-derived CDR1 and CDR2 are SQVTM and ANQGSEA. V was pared by 6 bases and J by 1 base, with 11 bases of the junction left unmatched. CDR3 residues: CSVLSGTANNYGYTF. In DNA form, the CDR3 reads TGCAGCGTCCTGTCCGGGACAGCTAATAACTATGGCTACACCTTC.

This clone was counted only a few times. The chain recombines TRBV7-2 with TRBJ1-4; TRBD1 matches at 10 bases. V lost 3 bases, J lost 8 bases, and 6 bases stayed unmatched. The CDR3 contains 15 residues. CDR1 and CDR2 from the germline V gene are SGHTA and FQGNSA. CDR3 nucleotide sequence: TGTGCCAGCAGCTTGTGGGGACAGGGGTCGGAAAAACTGTTTTTT. Amino acids: CASSLWGQGSEKLFF.

The chain is built from TRBV6-2 or TRBV6-3 and TRBJ1-1, with D uncertain. CDR3 length: 14 residues. V lost 0 bases and J 0 bases, leaving 5 bases between the germline ends. Germline loops: CDR1 MNHEY, CDR2 SVGEGT. This CDR3 reads CASSYSPVNTEAFF. The CDR3 DNA is TGTGCCAGCAGTTACTCCCCGGTGAACACTGAAGCTTTCTTT.

V and J are TRBV6-2 or TRBV6-3 and TRBJ2-3; unclear D gene. V was clipped by 6 bases and J by 5 bases, with 9 bases between them. There are 12 residues in the CDR3. The V gene's germline CDR1 is MNHEY and CDR2 SVGEGT. CDR3 loop: CASSIRQDTQYF. CDR3 nucleotides: TGTGCCAGCAGCATCAGGCAAGATACGCAGTATTTT.

V gene TRBV9 combines with J gene TRBJ2-3; D may be TRBD2 (5 bases). V was trimmed by 2 bases and J by 3 bases, leaving 7 bases between them. There are 13 residues in the CDR3. The V gene's germline CDR1 is SGDLS and CDR2 YYNGEE. The CDR3 spells CASSVRGTDTQYF. CDR3 nucleotides: TGTGCCAGCAGCGTCCGGGGAACAGATACGCAGTATTTT.

The chain links TRBV18 to TRBJ1-4; possibly TRBD1 for D (5 bases). The CDR3 has 13 amino acids. Trimming took 3 bases from V and 8 from J, leaving 10 bases between them. Germline loops: CDR1 KGHSH, CDR2 LQKENI. As DNA, the CDR3 is TGTGCCAGCTCACCCGTGACAGTCGAAAAACTGTTTTTT. Residues: CASSPVTVEKLFF.

This clone was seen once. V gene TRBV4-2 combines with J gene TRBJ2-1; 13 bases are shared with TRBD2. V lost 4 bases, J lost 4 bases, and 7 bases stayed unmatched. Germline V gene sequence: CDR1 LGHNA, CDR2 YNFKEQ. The CDR3 runs 17 residues. In nucleotides, the CDR3 is TGTGCCAGCAGCCGAGCCGGGACTAGCGGGATATACAATGAGCAGTTCTTC. The encoded protein is CASSRAGTSGIYNEQFF.

The chain has TRBV19 and TRBJ2-1; possible D gene TRBD1, 6 bases. CDR1 and CDR2 (germline): LNHDA, SQIVND (reference sequence). Trimming left V 5 bases short and J 7 bases short, with 12 bases between. The CDR3 covers 13 residues. The CDR3 region has the DNA TGTGCCAGTAGTGCATACAGGGCTAATGAGCAGTTCTTC. This sequence encodes CASSAYRANEQFF. Combining the CDR3 with reference TRBV19 and TRBJ2-1 gives the whole variable domain DGGITQSPKYLFRKEGQNVTLSCEQNLNHDAMYWYRQDPGQGLRLIYYSQIVNDFQKGDIAEGYSVSREKKESFPLTVTSAQKNPTAFYLCASSAYRANEQFFGPGTRLTVL.

A single count supports this clone. The CDR3 loop reads CASSQEEVGGYGYTF. CDR3 DNA sequence: TGTGCCAGCAGCCAAGAAGAAGTCGGGGGCTATGGCTACACCTTC. This chain connects TRBV4-2 to TRBJ1-2; weak D call: TRBD1 (5 bases). The CDR3 sequence is 15 residues long. Germline assignment: CDR1 LGHNA and CDR2 YNFKEQ. Deletions cut 0 bases from V and 4 bases from J, with 12 bases between.

The chain uses TRBV4-2 and TRBJ1-1, with D maybe TRBD1 (5 bases). This CDR3 region has 14 residues. Germline V gene sequence: CDR1 LGHNA, CDR2 YNFKEQ. V was trimmed by 1 base and J by 7 bases, leaving 13 bases between them. The CDR3 DNA reads TGTGCCAGCAGCCAAGTTCGGACAACCATTGAAGCTTTCTTT. This sequence encodes CASSQVRTTIEAFF.

This clone was seen once. V usage is TRBV24-1 and J usage is TRBJ2-3; D may be TRBD2 (6 bases). The CDR3 has 16 residues. CDR1 and CDR2 from the germline V gene are KGHDR and SFDVKD. With 1 base removed from V and 7 bases from J, the gap between germline ends came to 17 bases. CDR3 protein: CATSDFASTSTNTQYF. CDR3 nucleotide sequence: TGTGCCACCAGTGATTTTGCGTCGACTAGTACGAATACGCAGTATTTT.

The chain is built from TRBV5-6 and TRBJ1-1; 8 nucleotides agree with TRBD1. This CDR3 is 15 amino acids long. Germline V gene data show CDR1 as SGHDT and CDR2 as YYEEEE. V gave up 4 bases and J gave up 5 bases; unmatched junction bases: 10. CDR3 residues: CASSQRTGWETEAFF. The CDR3 DNA sequence: TGTGCCAGCAGCCAGCGGACAGGGTGGGAGACTGAAGCTTTCTTT.

This chain uses TRBV7-2 with TRBJ1-4, with 7 bases aligning to TRBD1. There are 16 residues in the CDR3. V trimming: 4 bases; J trimming: 5 bases; junction bases outside the gene matches: 10. Germline CDR1 reads SGHTA; CDR2 reads FQGNSA. Written as DNA, the CDR3 is TGTGCCAGCAGCTACGGGACAGCTCTTGAGAATGAAAAACTGTTTTTT. Protein product: CASSYGTALENEKLFF.